This T cell receptor beta chain stems from a study of beta chain features in type 1 diabetes. The isolated RNA, all of it, was reverse transcribed, so expressed TCRB transcripts were what got sequenced. The protocol was immunoSEQ multiplex PCR, while the TCRdb copy is restricted to in-frame clones and leaves out a portion. The repertoire holds about 900,000 clones, with roughly 15% as singletons. The germline V gene encodes CDR1 KGHSH and CDR2 LQKENI. The length of the CDR3 is 15 residues. V was cut by 6 bases and J by 2 bases, with 13 bases left in between. Input material: naive CD4+ T cells from blood. The genes are TRBV18 and TRBJ2-2; weak D call: TRBD2 (6 bases). This receptor was obtained from a woman aged 18-35 years in good health. CDR3 in amino acids: CASSRLVQNTGELFF. The CDR3 nucleotides are TGTGCCAGCTCTCGACTAGTTCAAAACACCGGGGAGCTGTTTTTT.